Reported below is one T cell receptor beta chain. The CDR3 runs to 14 residues. Trimming left V 8 bases short and J 4 bases short, with 14 bases between. CDR1 is MDHEN, CDR2 SYDVKM, per germline. Assay used: immunoSEQ multiplex PCR; TCRdb lists only in-frame clones, some missing. Of about 60,000 clones listed, 85% to 90% are singletons. These data originate in a study of blood T cell repertoires in COVID-19. The overall study: Italy, Spain and the United States were the sources of the convalescent and acute COVID-19 samples. PBMCs, B-cell-depleted T cells, or T cells provided the cDNA or gDNA that made up the material.

The TCR originated in a man in his 60s with acute or convalescent COVID-19. What was sequenced was peripheral blood. The chain carries TRBV28 and TRBJ2-2; tentative D call: TRBD2 (5 bases). CDR3 protein: CASLRSAGTGELFF. In DNA form, the CDR3 reads TGTGCCAGCCTAAGGTCGGCGGGCACCGGGGAGCTGTTTTTT.